Presented here are 25 T cell receptor beta chains from one specimen sequenced in a study of T cells in localized non-small cell lung cancer. Here immunoSEQ multiplex PCR was the method, and the copy in TCRdb shows in-frame clones only, minus some. The data hold tens of thousands of clones, with approximately 90% observed a single time. Sequencing was performed on peripheral blood, taken before any cancer treatment. The receptor source for this set is a male donor aged 60 or older with stage III squamous cell lung carcinoma.

This chain links TRBV18 with TRBJ1-5; D is undetermined. V lost 0 bases, J lost 11 bases, and 14 bases lay in between. This CDR3 region has 14 residues. Germline lookup yields CDR1 KGHSH and CDR2 LQKENI. The CDR3, as DNA: TGTGCCAGCTCACCACCGAACACCCCCAGGTCCCAGCATTTT. Translated: CASSPPNTPRSQHF.

The chain has TRBV28 and TRBJ1-1; D perhaps matches TRBD1 (6 bases). The germline V gene has CDR1 MDHEN and CDR2 SYDVKM. There are 14 residues in the CDR3. The V end was cut by 4 bases, the J end by 2 bases, with 11 bases between. The CDR3: CASSWGQPNTEAFF. CDR3 bases: TGTGCCAGCAGTTGGGGACAACCCAACACTGAAGCTTTCTTT.

The genes are TRBV6-1 and TRBJ2-7; 9 bases are a match to TRBD2. The ends lost 10 bases at V and 0 bases at J; junction bases unmatched: 7. Germline CDR1 and CDR2: MNHNS and SASEGT. This CDR3 comprises 14 residues. CDR3 amino acids: CATYSGSLSYEQYF. The DNA of the CDR3 is TGTGCCACATATAGCGGGAGTCTCTCCTACGAGCAGTACTTC.

V is TRBV6-5 and J is TRBJ1-3; D gene uncertain. With 4 bases removed from V and 2 bases from J, the gap between germline ends came to 12 bases. Germline V lookup: CDR1 MNHEY, CDR2 SVGAGI. This CDR3 has 15 amino acids. CDR3 protein: CASSSMVWAGNTIYF. The CDR3 coding sequence is TGTGCCAGCAGTTCCATGGTCTGGGCTGGAAACACCATATATTTT.

The chain recombines TRBV7-2 with TRBJ2-7; TRBD1 aligns across 7 bases. Germline V gene lookup returns CDR1 SGHTA and CDR2 FQGNSA. CDR3 length: 12 residues. With 5 bases clipped from V and 12 bases from J, the junction kept 10 bases outside the gene matches. DNA of the CDR3: TGTGCCAGCAGCGGAAGACAGGGAGATCGGTACTTC. Translation: CASSGRQGDRYF.

This clone came up once. The rearrangement uses TRBV5-5 and TRBJ1-4; the D gene is possibly TRBD1 (5 bases). This CDR3 region has 14 residues. With 4 bases removed from V and 6 bases from J, the gap between germline ends came to 13 bases. From germline, CDR1 is SGHKS and CDR2 YYEKEE (reference sequence). The CDR3 reads CASSLGGDHEKLFF. The DNA of the CDR3 is TGTGCCAGCAGCCTCGGGGGGGATCATGAAAAACTGTTTTTT.

The chain recombines TRBV5-5 with TRBJ1-5; 7 positions agree with TRBD1. V lost 4 bases to trimming and J lost 0 bases; unmatched junction nucleotides: 7. The CDR3 is made up of 16 amino acids. Germline loops: CDR1 SGHKS, CDR2 YYEKEE (reference sequence). The DNA of the CDR3 is TGTGCCAGCAGCCCCACAGGGGCCAATAGCAATCAGCCCCAGCATTTT. Protein product: CASSPTGANSNQPQHF. The full variable domain, with the rest looked up from reference TRBV5-5 and TRBJ1-5, is DAGVTQSPTHLIKTRGQQVTLRCSPISGHKSVSWYQQVLGQGPQFIFQYYEKEERGRGNFPDRFSARQFPNYSSELNVNALLLGDSALYLCASSPTGANSNQPQHFGDGTRLSIL.

The CDR3: CATTGGGIQYF. In DNA form, the CDR3 reads TGTGCCACCACAGGGGGGGGCATTCAGTACTTC. The chain employs TRBV6-6 and TRBJ2-4; TRBD1 might be the D (8 bases). Trimming left V 10 bases short and J 9 bases short, with 13 bases between. Germline V lookup: CDR1 MNHNY, CDR2 SVGAGI (reference sequence). CDR3 size: 11 residues.

This chain connects TRBV2 to TRBJ1-3; perhaps TRBD1 as D (6 bases). Trimming pared 4 bases from V and 3 bases from J, leaving 16 bases between. The germline V gene encodes CDR1 SNHLY and CDR2 FYNNEI. The CDR3 is 16 amino acids. The CDR3, as DNA: TGTGCCAGCAGTGTGGGGGGGCGCAAGGATGGAAACACCATATATTTT. Translating it yields CASSVGGRKDGNTIYF.

This rearrangement joins TRBV7-8 to TRBJ2-5; D unclear. The germline V gene encodes CDR1 SGHVS and CDR2 FQNEAQ. The V and J ends lost 4 bases and 3 bases respectively, with 12 bases between them. The CDR3 runs 14 residues. CDR3 DNA sequence: TGTGCCAGCAGCTCTCCCACTAAGGAAGAGACCCAGTACTTC. Protein sequence: CASSSPTKEETQYF. Drawing the rest from reference TRBV7-8 and TRBJ2-5, the complete variable domain is GAGVSQSPRYKVAKRGQDVALRCDPISGHVSLFWYQQALGQGPEFLTYFQNEAQLDKSGLPSDRFFAERPEGSVSTLKIQRTQQEDSAVYLCASSSPTKEETQYFGPGTRLLVL.

The chain employs TRBV25-1 and TRBJ2-1; D is perhaps TRBD2 (5 bases). Between the trimmed V and J ends, which lost 4 bases and 8 bases, there was a span of 15 bases. Germline V gene sequence: CDR1 MGHDK, CDR2 SYGVNS. The CDR3 length is 14 residues. CDR3 protein: CASSVRASSDEQFF. CDR3 nucleotide sequence: TGTGCCAGCAGTGTTCGGGCAAGTAGCGATGAGCAGTTCTTC.

The chain uses TRBV5-4 and TRBJ2-2; 7 nucleotides agree with TRBD2. Per germline, CDR1 SGHNT and CDR2 YYREEE (reference sequence). V shed 0 bases, J shed 1 base, and the junction held 9 bases outside the gene matches. This CDR3 has 18 residues. CDR3 sequence reads: CASSLGGMTSLNTGELFF. CDR3 DNA sequence: TGTGCCAGCAGCTTGGGCGGAATGACTAGCCTGAACACCGGGGAGCTGTTTTTT.

The rearrangement uses TRBV9 and TRBJ1-3; no definite D call. Germline-derived CDR1 and CDR2 are SGDLS and YYNGEE. This CDR3 has 15 amino acids. The V end was cut by 0 bases, the J end by 4 bases, with 11 bases between. CDR3 residues: CASSVAANMGNTIYF. The CDR3 DNA follows: TGTGCCAGCAGCGTAGCCGCGAACATGGGAAACACCATATATTTT. Combining the CDR3 with reference TRBV9 and TRBJ1-3 gives the whole variable domain DSGVTQTPKHLITATGQRVTLRCSPRSGDLSVYWYQQSLDQGLQFLIQYYNGEERAKGNILERFSAQQFPDLHSELNLSSLELGDSALYFCASSVAANMGNTIYFGEGSWLTVV.

The V and J genes are TRBV5-1 and TRBJ2-5, with D possibly TRBD1 on 6 matching bases. CDR1 SGHRS and CDR2 YFSETQ come from the germline V gene. V lost 0 bases and J lost 2, with 8 bases in between. This CDR3 is built from 14 residues. CDR3 sequence (DNA): TGCGCCAGCAGCTTGGCCAGGGGACAAGAGACCCAGTACTTC. Protein product: CASSLARGQETQYF.

V is TRBV7-8 and J is TRBJ1-1; D remains unclear. The CDR3 length is 16 residues. V dropped 2 bases and J dropped 1 base, with 14 bases sitting between them. Germline CDR1 reads SGHVS; CDR2 reads FQNEAQ. CDR3 in DNA: TGTGCCAGCAGCTTACGGCCAGGCCCTCCGAACACTGAAGCTTTCTTT. It translates to CASSLRPGPPNTEAFF.

The chain joins TRBV19 to TRBJ1-3, with D possibly TRBD1 on 5 matching bases. The V gene's germline CDR1 is LNHDA and CDR2 SQIVND (reference sequence). The CDR3 has 11 amino acids. The CDR3 sequence: CSTGSGNTIYF. DNA of the CDR3: TGTAGCACAGGCTCTGGAAACACCATATATTTT.

V gene TRBV6-5 combines with J gene TRBJ1-1; 9 nucleotides agree with TRBD1. CDR1 and CDR2 from the germline V gene are MNHEY and SVGAGI. V gave up 0 bases and J gave up 1 base; unmatched junction bases: 0. The CDR3 covers 15 residues. The CDR3 sequence: CASSYSGQGNTEAFF. The CDR3 DNA follows: TGTGCCAGCAGTTACTCGGGACAGGGGAACACTGAAGCTTTCTTT.

The chain is built from TRBV7-8 and TRBJ2-1; 7 bases fit TRBD1. This CDR3 has 15 residues. Germline CDR1 and CDR2: SGHVS and FQNEAQ. The V gene end was trimmed by 1 base and the J gene end by 6 bases; junction bases not matched to a gene: 6. The CDR3 sequence is CASSLGRGQGNEQFF. CDR3 sequence (DNA): TGTGCCAGCAGCTTAGGAAGGGGGCAGGGCAATGAGCAGTTCTTC.

The chain recombines TRBV2 with TRBJ2-6; perhaps TRBD1 as D (6 bases). This CDR3 contains 15 residues. V lost 5 bases, J lost 2 bases, and 10 bases lay in between. Germline-derived CDR1 and CDR2 are SNHLY and FYNNEI. The CDR3 here is CASSPDSAGANVLTF. CDR3 in DNA: TGTGCCAGCAGTCCGGACAGCGCTGGGGCCAACGTCCTGACTTTC. Based on the CDR3 plus reference TRBV2 and TRBJ2-6, the full variable domain is EPEVTQTPSHQVTQMGQEVILRCVPISNHLYFYWYRQILGQKVEFLVSFYNNEISEKSEIFDDQFSVERPDGSNFTLKIRSTKLEDSAMYFCASSPDSAGANVLTFGAGSRLTVL.

This chain links TRBV15 with TRBJ2-7; TRBD1 matches at 9 bases. The germline gives CDR1 LNHNV, CDR2 YYDKDF (reference sequence). The CDR3 runs to 17 residues. The trim removed 2 bases at V and 0 bases at J, leaving 8 bases unmatched. CDR3 in amino acids: CATSRPPGQGNSYEQYF. The DNA of the CDR3 is TGTGCCACCAGCAGACCCCCGGGACAGGGAAACTCCTACGAGCAGTACTTC.

The J gene is TRBJ2-3, the V gene TRBV5-1, with 7 nucleotides matching TRBD1. This CDR3 has 15 residues. In germline, CDR1 is SGHRS, CDR2 YFSETQ. V trimming: 0 bases; J trimming: 2 bases; junction bases outside the gene matches: 3. CDR3: CASSLGQGSTDTQYF. For the CDR3, the DNA is TGCGCCAGCAGCTTGGGACAGGGATCCACAGATACGCAGTATTTT.

V gene TRBV15 combines with J gene TRBJ2-5, with 7 bases fitting TRBD2. Unmatched junction bases numbered 14, after V lost 6 bases and J lost 4 bases. Germline loops: CDR1 LNHNV, CDR2 YYDKDF (reference sequence). The CDR3 has 16 residues. The CDR3 reads CATSKASSGTGETQYF. CDR3 nucleotides: TGTGCCACCAGTAAGGCATCCAGCGGGACGGGAGAGACCCAGTACTTC.

The chain couples TRBV15 to TRBJ2-1; D not certain. There are 10 residues in the CDR3. Germline CDR1 and CDR2: LNHNV and YYDKDF (reference sequence). The V gene lost 8 bases and the J gene lost 8 bases, with 7 bases spanning the gap. CDR3 amino acids: CATEIYEQFF. The CDR3 DNA reads as TGTGCCACCGAAATCTATGAGCAGTTCTTC.

This clone appeared once. This chain connects TRBV5-1 to TRBJ2-3; D unclear. Trimming left V 0 bases short and J 0 bases short, with 5 bases between. CDR1 and CDR2 from the germline V gene are SGHRS and YFSETQ. This CDR3 has 14 amino acids. The CDR3 sequence is CASSLAVSTDTQYF. The CDR3 bases are TGCGCCAGCAGCTTGGCAGTTAGCACAGATACGCAGTATTTT.

The chain joins TRBV11-2 to TRBJ2-1; the match to TRBD1 covers 7 bases. Trimming took 5 bases from V and 12 from J; bases not matched to a gene: 25. The length of the CDR3 is 18 residues. Looked up from germline, CDR1 is SGHAT and CDR2 is FQNNGV. Written as DNA, the CDR3 is TGTGCCAGCAGCCCTCTACCTTCGACAGGGAAGGAGCGTGGTCGGCAGTTCTTC. Its translation is CASSPLPSTGKERGRQFF.